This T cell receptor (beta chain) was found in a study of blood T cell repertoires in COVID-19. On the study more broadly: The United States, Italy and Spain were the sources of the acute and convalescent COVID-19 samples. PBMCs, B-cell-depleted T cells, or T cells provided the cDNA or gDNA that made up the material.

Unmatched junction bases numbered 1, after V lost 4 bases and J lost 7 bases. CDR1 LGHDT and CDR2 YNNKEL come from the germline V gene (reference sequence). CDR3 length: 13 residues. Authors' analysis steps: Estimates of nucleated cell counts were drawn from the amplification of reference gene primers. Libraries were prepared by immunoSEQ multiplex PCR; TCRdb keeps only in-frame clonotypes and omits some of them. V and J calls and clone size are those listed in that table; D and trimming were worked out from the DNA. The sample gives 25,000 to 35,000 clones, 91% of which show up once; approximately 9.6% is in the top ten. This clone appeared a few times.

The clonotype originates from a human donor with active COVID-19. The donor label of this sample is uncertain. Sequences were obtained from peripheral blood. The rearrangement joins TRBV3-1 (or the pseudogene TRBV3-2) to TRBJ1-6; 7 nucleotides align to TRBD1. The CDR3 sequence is CASSPDRNSPLHF. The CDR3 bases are TGTGCCAGCAGCCCGGACAGGAATTCACCCCTCCACTTT.